The source of this T cell receptor (beta chain) is a study of control samples from healthy donors and cancer patients. The CDR3 is 16 residues long. Per the germline V gene, CDR1 is SNHLY and CDR2 is FYNNEI. V was clipped by 6 bases and J by 1 base; unmatched bases: 7. Only in-frame clones appear in the TCRdb table, and some are missing; sequencing was by immunoSEQ multiplex PCR. The table has around 94,000 clones, about 86% seen once; the top ten hold 0.95% to 1.5%. The V call is TRBV2, the J call TRBJ2-1; 9 bases align to TRBD2. The sequencing sample was made of blood. The source is a woman aged 45-59 years in good health. The CDR3 sequence is CASRGAGGRSYNEQFF. The CDR3 bases are TGTGCCAGCAGAGGAGCGGGAGGTCGGTCCTACAATGAGCAGTTCTTC. The full variable domain, in which reference TRBV2 and TRBJ2-1 provide the parts outside the CDR3, is EPEVTQTPSHQVTQMGQEVILRCVPISNHLYFYWYRQILGQKVEFLVSFYNNEISEKSEIFDDQFSVERPDGSNFTLKIRSTKLEDSAMYFCASRGAGGRSYNEQFFGPGTRLTVL.